Given below is one T cell receptor beta chain in context. The data originate from a study of control samples from healthy donors and cancer patients. Assay used: immunoSEQ multiplex PCR; TCRdb lists only in-frame clones, some missing. In the table there are more than 75,000 clones, about 81% of which are singletons. CDR1 is MNHEY and CDR2 is SMNVEV in the germline V gene (reference sequence). The V end lost 6 bases, the J end lost 3 bases, and 9 bases lay between the germline ends. The CDR3 loop spans 13 amino acids. This TCR came from a man in his sixties or seventies with lung cancer. Sequencing was done on a sample of PBMCs. This chain uses TRBV27 with TRBJ1-5; possible D gene TRBD1, 5 bases. CDR3 DNA sequence: TGTGCCAGCAGCCGACAGTTCAATCAGCCCCAGCATTTT. Translation: CASSRQFNQPQHF.